The present entry profiles one T cell receptor beta chain with its context. This sample was taken from a study of blood T cell repertoires in COVID-19. Study overall: Samples taken during acute and convalescent COVID-19 were collected in the United States, Italy and Spain. The cDNA or gDNA used as material had been derived from T cells, B-cell-depleted T cells, or PBMCs.

Per the study methods: Nucleated cell counts were estimated from reference gene primer amplification. Repertoires were generated with immunoSEQ multiplex PCR, while TCRdb's copy carries only in-frame clones and drops some. Clone size and V and J calls were adopted from that table, with D and trimming inferred from the DNA. In the table there are 140,000 to 150,000 clones, roughly 84% of which are singletons. Participant ages covered about 18 to 89 years across 24 US areas. The CDR3 has 18 residues. In germline, CDR1 is SGHRS, CDR2 YFSETQ. Trimming at V came to 5 bases and at J to 1 base, leaving 14 bases not matched to a gene.

Sequenced: PBMCs or T cells enriched from blood (not recorded which). The clonotype originates from a woman between 45 and 65 years old who had been exposed to COVID-19. The chain carries TRBV5-1 and TRBJ2-1, with 8 bases aligning to TRBD1. CDR3: CASSSGTGRWLSYNEQFF. The CDR3 DNA reads as TGCGCCAGCAGTTCCGGGACAGGCCGATGGTTGTCCTACAATGAGCAGTTCTTC.